This T cell receptor (beta chain) was identified during a study of blood T cell repertoires in COVID-19. The ends lost 0 bases at V and 1 base at J; junction bases unmatched: 3. The CDR3 has 17 residues. Germline V gene sequence: CDR1 LGHNA, CDR2 YNFKEQ. Method: immunoSEQ multiplex PCR; TCRdb's copy keeps in-frame clones and lacks some. The sample has approximately 100,000 clones, approximately 84% seen once. This clonotype was obtained from a human donor in a cohort sampled during active COVID-19. This rearrangement joins TRBV4-2 to TRBJ2-1; TRBD2 matches 10 bases. The sample taken for sequencing was peripheral blood. CDR3 protein: CASSQDLAGESYNEQFF. The CDR3 region has the DNA TGTGCCAGCAGCCAAGACCTAGCGGGGGAATCCTACAATGAGCAGTTCTTC.